This T cell receptor beta chain was identified during a study of blood T cell repertoires in COVID-19. Study summary: Donors in the United States, Italy and Spain gave samples during acute or convalescent COVID-19. The analysed material was cDNA or gDNA that came from T cells, B-cell-depleted T cells, or PBMCs.

Details on this clone: Other DNA sequences within the sample encode an identical CDR3.

Authors' methods: Using reference gene primer amplification, nucleated cell counts were estimated. Profiled with immunoSEQ multiplex PCR; TCRdb holds only in-frame clones, not every one. V and J calls and clone size are given by that table; D and trimming were obtained from the DNA. This table holds a few hundred thousand clones, roughly 87% found once. This TCR was sampled from a woman aged 40 to 55 who had recovered from COVID-19. The sequencing input was peripheral blood.

DNA for the CDR3: TGTGCCTGGGCGGGGACAGGAGATCAGCCCCAGCATTTT. It is translated as CAWAGTGDQPQHF. The V call is TRBV30, the J call TRBJ1-5, with 8 bases matching TRBD1. The germline CDR1 and CDR2 sequences are GTSNPN and SVGIG (reference sequence). V was pared by 5 bases and J by 5 bases, with 5 bases of the junction left unmatched. The CDR3 covers 13 residues.